These 15 T cell receptor beta chains originate from one sample sequenced in a study of T cell responses to AZD1222 COVID-19 vaccine. TCRdb's copy holds only in-frame clones and misses some; the assay was immunoSEQ multiplex PCR. The sample includes about 190,000 clones, approximately 91% of them seen just once. The sample was peripheral blood, taken on day 0 of AZD1222 vaccination. The receptors stem from an adult in good health.

This clone has only one observation. V is TRBV11-2 and J is TRBJ2-2, with D unclear. This CDR3 is 14 amino acids long. Trimming cost V 1 base and J 6 bases, with 9 bases left between them. Germline V gene data show CDR1 as SGHAT and CDR2 as FQNNGV. The CDR3 sequence is CASSLAPESGELFF. CDR3 DNA: TGTGCCAGCAGCTTAGCTCCGGAGTCCGGGGAGCTGTTTTTT.

The chain uses TRBV2 and TRBJ2-3; D is uncertain. The V end lost 3 bases, the J end lost 2 bases, and 18 bases lay between the germline ends. Germline CDR1 SNHLY, CDR2 FYNNEI. The CDR3 contains 17 residues. The DNA for the CDR3 is TGTGCCAGCAGTGACGTACAGTTTTTGCAACCCACAGATACGCAGTATTTT. It encodes CASSDVQFLQPTDTQYF.

V and J are TRBV28 and TRBJ1-3; D perhaps matches TRBD1 (6 bases). This CDR3 is built from 17 residues. Germline CDR1 and CDR2: MDHEN and SYDVKM. Trimming pared 7 bases from V and 0 bases from J, leaving 19 bases between. The CDR3 loop is CASMGYGQRGSGNTIYF. CDR3 in DNA: TGTGCCAGCATGGGATACGGACAGCGAGGCTCTGGAAACACCATATATTTT.

The rearrangement joins TRBV6-5 to TRBJ2-7; D possibly corresponds to TRBD2 (6 bases). Germline CDR1 and CDR2: MNHEY and SVGAGI. Trimming took off 0 bases at V and 3 bases at J, with 12 bases between the two ends. The CDR3 spans 15 residues. In nucleotides, the CDR3 is TGTGCCAGCAGTTACTCGCATAGCGGAGGCTACGAGCAGTACTTC. Amino acids: CASSYSHSGGYEQYF.

The gene calls are TRBV7-2 and TRBJ2-7, with 9 bases fitting TRBD1. The CDR3 consists of 16 residues. CDR1 is SGHTA and CDR2 is FQGNSA in the germline V gene. With V trimmed by 5 bases and J by 3 bases, 11 bases remained unmatched. CDR3 in DNA: TGTGCCAGCAGCCATCCCTTAGGGACAGGGCGCTACGAGCAGTACTTC. Its translation is CASSHPLGTGRYEQYF.

This chain links TRBV4-1 with TRBJ2-2, with 10 bases fitting TRBD1. Trimming removed 3 bases from V and 6 bases from J; junction bases left unmatched: 7. The CDR3 is 16 residues long. Per germline, CDR1 MGHRA and CDR2 YSYEKL. The CDR3 protein is CASSQIPGTGAGELFF. The CDR3 region has the DNA TGCGCCAGCAGCCAGATTCCCGGGACAGGGGCCGGGGAGCTGTTTTTT.

The DNA of the CDR3 is TGTGCCAGCAGCTTAGAGACAGGGAAGAGATATGGCTACACCTTC. Translated, it gives CASSLETGKRYGYTF. The V and J genes are TRBV7-9 and TRBJ1-2, with 7 bases aligning to TRBD1. This CDR3 has 15 residues. CDR1 SEHNR and CDR2 FQNEAQ come from the germline V gene (reference sequence). After removal of 1 base from V and 5 bases from J, the junction contained 7 bases not matched to a gene.

CDR3 region: CASSPKTGANYGYTF. CDR3 nucleotide sequence: TGTGCCAGCTCACCCAAGACAGGGGCTAACTATGGCTACACCTTC. This chain joins TRBV18 and TRBJ1-2; 8 positions match TRBD1. V lost 3 bases to trimming and J lost 0 bases; unmatched junction nucleotides: 3. CDR1 is KGHSH and CDR2 is LQKENI in the germline V gene. The CDR3 is 15 amino acids.

The rearrangement links TRBV13 to TRBJ2-1; D could derive from TRBD1 or TRBD2 (6 bases each). The CDR3 is 14 residues long. V lost 10 bases to trimming and J lost 9 bases, with 22 bases between them. CDR1 is PRHDT, CDR2 FYEKMQ, per germline (reference sequence). The CDR3 nucleotides are TGTGCCACCCGCCAGAGGGGGGTTTTCAGTGAGCAGTTCTTC. Residues: CATRQRGVFSEQFF.

This chain uses TRBV27 with TRBJ2-1; TRBD2 matches 13 bases. Germline CDR1 reads MNHEY; CDR2 reads SMNVEV (reference sequence). This CDR3 spans 15 amino acids. V gave up 5 bases and J gave up 7 bases; unmatched junction bases: 5. The CDR3 sequence is CASSPGTSGVNEQFF. The CDR3 region has the DNA TGTGCCAGCAGTCCAGGGACTAGCGGGGTAAATGAGCAGTTCTTC.

J is TRBJ2-1 and V is TRBV12-1; the D call in the table, TRBD2, was not verified against the DNA. TRBV12-1 is listed as a pseudogene. This CDR3 spans 15 amino acids. The CDR3 spells CASSLTSGAFNEQFF. The CDR3 nucleotides are TGTGCCAGCAGCCTGACTAGCGGGGCTTTCAATGAGCAGTTCTTC.

The chain employs TRBV5-4 and TRBJ2-3; TRBD2 is a possible D gene (6 bases). This CDR3 contains 19 residues. V was shortened by 0 bases and J by 2 bases, with 22 bases between the two germline ends. Germline V gene lookup returns CDR1 SGHNT and CDR2 YYREEE (reference sequence). The CDR3 DNA reads TGTGCCAGCAGCTTGGTGGCCGCTGGGGCGGCGGGACCCACAGATACGCAGTATTTT. It specifies CASSLVAAGAAGPTDTQYF.

The chain recombines TRBV11-3 with TRBJ1-1; the D is unclear. This CDR3 has 14 amino acids. The V end was cut by 0 bases, the J end by 1 base, with 6 bases between. Germline V gene lookup returns CDR1 SGHNT and CDR2 YENEEA. The CDR3 region has the DNA TGTGCCAGCAGCTTAGATCGCGGGAACACTGAAGCTTTCTTT. Amino acids: CASSLDRGNTEAFF. Combining the CDR3 with reference TRBV11-3 and TRBJ1-1 gives the whole variable domain EAGVVQSPRYKIIEKKQPVAFWCNPISGHNTLYWYLQNLGQGPELLIRYENEEAVDDSQLPKDRFSAERLKGVDSTLKIQPAELGDSAVYLCASSLDRGNTEAFFGQGTRLTVV.

CDR3 region: CATSDFPTGGGNTGELFF. For the CDR3, the DNA is TGTGCCACCAGTGATTTCCCGACAGGGGGTGGGAACACCGGGGAGCTGTTTTTT. This chain connects TRBV24-1 to TRBJ2-2, with 9 bases lining up with TRBD1. V shed 1 base, J shed 1 base, and the junction held 6 bases outside the gene matches. The CDR3 consists of 18 residues. Germline V CDR1 and CDR2: KGHDR, SFDVKD.

J is TRBJ2-3 and V is TRBV19; tentatively, D is TRBD2 (7 bases). The CDR3 totals 15 residues. The V gene lost 7 bases and the J gene lost 4 bases, with 18 bases spanning the gap. Looked up from germline, CDR1 is LNHDA and CDR2 is SQIVND (reference sequence). This chain's CDR3 is CASIEEGGSADTQYF. CDR3 coding DNA: TGTGCCAGTATAGAAGAGGGGGGGAGTGCAGATACGCAGTATTTT.